Here is one T cell receptor beta chain with its context. Its antigen is as yet unknown. The data stem from a study of T cell clonotyping in hematopoietic cell transplantation. Using immunoSEQ multiplex PCR, the repertoire was profiled, and TCRdb retains in-frame clones only, with some absent. The sample comprises about 6,200 clones, around 79% of which are singletons, and approximately 30% rests with the top ten. V lost 0 bases and J 2 bases, leaving 11 bases between the germline ends. The length of the CDR3 is 16 residues. Germline V lookup: CDR1 LNHNV, CDR2 YYDKDF (reference sequence). Broader study findings: After transplant, recipient diversity fell while pathologically expanded clonotypes grew through day 180. Broader posttransplant TCR repertoire diversity was predicted by graft donor and pretransplant recipient Inverse Simpson Index values. Cells were unsorted, so CD4 and CD8 contributions were not separated. At the given depth, recipient repertoires were over 97% de novo clonotypes.

The sample consisted of PBMCs, taken 100 days after allogeneic stem cell transplant. The TCR sequence derives from a female patient under 45 who had an allogeneic stem cell transplant, so the T cells may come from the graft donor. Some clones in this sample may be carry-over from other donors' samples. The chain combines TRBV15 with TRBJ1-3; D call uncertain. CDR3 amino acids: CATSRDLVTAGNTIYF. CDR3 in DNA: TGTGCCACCAGCAGAGATCTGGTGACGGCTGGAAACACCATATATTTT.